The rows below give T cell receptor beta chains drawn from one sample of a study of PD-1 and CTLA-4 blockade in melanoma. Profiled with immunoSEQ multiplex PCR; TCRdb holds only in-frame clones, not every one. The table lists about 31,000 clones, 88% of them singletons, with almost 6.5% in the top ten. Sequencing was performed on CD8+ T cells from peripheral blood, taken from a patient given anti-PD-1 treatment. These receptors were taken from a human donor with melanoma. Each CDR3 is given with its conserved first and last residue. D genes are given only for firm matches. For some rows the clone size is stated as once, few or many, or as a class when expanded; others skip it.

cdr3_aa cdr3_nt j_call clone_size v_call d_call
CAWSRGASYNEQFF TGTGCCTGGAGCCGGGGAGCCTCCTACAATGAGCAGTTCTTC TRBJ2-1 NA TRBV30 NA
CASGTGVVSNQPQHF TGTGCCAGCGGGACCGGGGTTGTAAGCAATCAGCCCCAGCATTTT TRBJ1-5 NA TRBV6-6 NA
CASSRGSLGETQYF TGTGCCAGCAGTCGCGGCAGCCTAGGGGAGACCCAGTACTTC TRBJ2-5 NA TRBV28 NA
CASRAGNQPQHF TGTGCCAGCAGGGCAGGCAATCAGCCCCAGCATTTT TRBJ1-5 NA TRBV28 NA
CASSPEGYEQFF TGTGCCAGCAGCCCAGAGGGTTATGAGCAGTTCTTC TRBJ2-1 few TRBV7-9 NA
CASSRGSGDEQYF TGCGCCAGCAGCCGGGGATCGGGGGACGAGCAGTACTTC TRBJ2-7 NA TRBV4-1 NA
CASSQDGPIPGVSHTF TGTGCCAGCAGCCAAGATGGGCCGATTCCCGGGGTTAGTCACACCTTC TRBJ1-2 NA TRBV4-2 NA
CASSFGGIGAEAFF TGTGCCAGCAGTTTCGGGGGGATAGGGGCTGAAGCTTTCTTT TRBJ1-1 once TRBV27 NA
CASSLWSNQPQHF TGTGCCAGCAGTTTATGGAGCAATCAGCCCCAGCATTTT TRBJ1-5 NA TRBV12-3/TRBV12-4 NA
CASSLVWDGNTIYF TGTGCCAGCAGCTTAGTATGGGATGGAAACACCATATATTTT TRBJ1-3 NA TRBV7-9 NA
CASSEARQGKAYEQYF TGTGCCAGCAGTGAAGCGAGGCAGGGGAAGGCCTACGAGCAGTACTTC TRBJ2-7 once TRBV2 NA
CASRIHGDTDTQYF TGTGCCAGCAGGATCCATGGCGACACAGATACGCAGTATTTT TRBJ2-3 once TRBV5-6 NA
CASSVAGVYEQYF TGTGCCAGCAGTGTAGCGGGGGTCTACGAGCAGTACTTC TRBJ2-7 NA TRBV2 TRBD2
CASSEGGDEQYF TGTGCCAGCTCCGAGGGAGGGGACGAGCAGTACTTC TRBJ2-7 NA TRBV28 TRBD2
CASSQRSGGRTEAFF TGCGCCAGCAGCCAGCGATCGGGGGGGAGGACTGAAGCTTTCTTT TRBJ1-1 NA TRBV4-3 NA
CASRQAVGRESSYNEQFF TGTGCCAGCAGACAAGCCGTGGGGCGGGAAAGCTCCTACAATGAGCAGTTCTTC TRBJ2-1 NA TRBV4-2 NA
CASSPTETGNTEAFF TGTGCCAGCAGCCCCACGGAGACGGGGAACACTGAAGCTTTCTTT TRBJ1-1 NA TRBV6-5 NA
CATKRGNQPQHF TGTGCCACCAAGAGAGGGAATCAGCCCCAGCATTTT TRBJ1-5 NA TRBV12-3/TRBV12-4 NA
CASSSGLAGAGTDTQYF TGTGCCAGCAGCTCAGGACTAGCGGGGGCCGGCACAGATACGCAGTATTTT TRBJ2-3 NA TRBV7-9 TRBD2
CATSPTSGGGGTQYF TGTGCCACCAGCCCGACTAGCGGGGGTGGTGGTACGCAGTATTTT TRBJ2-3 medium-sized TRBV15 TRBD2
CASSLVKGPNQPQHF TGTGCCAGCAGCTTAGTAAAGGGTCCCAATCAGCCCCAGCATTTT TRBJ1-5 NA TRBV7-6 NA
CASSDTLKGTAEAFF TGTGCCAGCAGCGACACCTTAAAGGGAACGGCTGAAGCTTTCTTT TRBJ1-1 NA TRBV2 NA
CAWSEQDNYGYTF TGTGCCTGGAGTGAACAGGATAACTATGGCTACACCTTC TRBJ1-2 NA TRBV30 NA
CASSLSPNQPQHF TGTGCCAGCAGTTTATCCCCAAATCAGCCCCAGCATTTT TRBJ1-5 few TRBV12-3/TRBV12-4 NA
CASSVGGKTNEKLFF TGTGCCAGCAGCGTCGGCGGAAAGACTAATGAAAAACTGTTTTTT TRBJ1-4 NA TRBV9 NA
CASRGGDGTVNTEAFF TGTGCCAGCCGTGGGGGAGACGGGACAGTGAACACTGAAGCTTTCTTT TRBJ1-1 NA TRBV2 TRBD1
CASSLAHGTSELWIF TGTGCCAGCAGCTTAGCCCACGGGACCTCCGAATTATGGATCTTC TRBJ2-1 NA TRBV7-8 NA
CASSYGQGDEQFF TGTGCCAGCAGCTACGGACAGGGGGACGAGCAGTTCTTC TRBJ2-1 NA TRBV7-9 TRBD1
CASSVGGGGRAGNTIYF TGTGCCAGCAGCGTAGGTGGAGGGGGAAGGGCTGGAAACACCATATATTTT TRBJ1-3 NA TRBV9 NA
CASRRLAGGGEQFF TGTGCCAGCAGGCGGCTAGCGGGGGGAGGGGAGCAGTTCTTC TRBJ2-1 NA TRBV5-5 TRBD2
CASSLESEIYGYTF TGCGCCAGCAGCTTGGAAAGTGAAATCTATGGCTACACCTTC TRBJ1-2 few TRBV5-1 NA
CATSRRRAETATNEKLFF TGTGCCACCAGCAGAAGGAGGGCTGAGACTGCAACTAATGAAAAACTGTTTTTT TRBJ1-4 NA TRBV15 NA
CASSQDRSNYGYTF TGTGCCAGCAGCCAAGATCGGAGTAACTATGGCTACACCTTC TRBJ1-2 NA TRBV14 NA
CASAWDRANTEAFF TGTGCCAGCGCCTGGGACAGGGCGAACACTGAAGCTTTCTTT TRBJ1-1 NA TRBV6-5 TRBD1
CASSLPGLSYNEQFF TGTGCCAGCAGCCTACCGGGACTAAGCTACAATGAGCAGTTCTTC TRBJ2-1 NA TRBV27 TRBD2
CASSQMGQGDNEQYF TGTGCCAGTTCCCAGATGGGACAGGGAGACAACGAGCAGTACTTC TRBJ2-7 NA TRBV19 TRBD1
CASTDSTEAFF TGTGCCAGTACCGACAGTACTGAAGCTTTCTTT TRBJ1-1 NA TRBV19 NA
CASRYIPGGGYEQYF TGTGCCAGCAGATATATTCCAGGGGGTGGCTACGAGCAGTACTTC TRBJ2-7 NA TRBV11-2 TRBD1
CASSSWGLESSYEQYF TGTGCCAGCAGTTCCTGGGGACTCGAGAGCTCCTACGAGCAGTACTTC TRBJ2-7 NA TRBV6-2/TRBV6-3 NA
CASSDSGTGGDEQFF TGTGCCAGCAGTGACTCCGGGACAGGGGGCGATGAGCAGTTCTTC TRBJ2-1 NA TRBV6-4 TRBD1
CASSLNVAGSNTEAFF TGTGCCAGCAGCTTAAACGTGGCAGGGTCGAACACTGAAGCTTTCTTT TRBJ1-1 NA TRBV7-3 NA
CASSSRTSGGPDTQYF TGCGCCAGCAGCTCGCGGACTAGCGGGGGCCCAGATACGCAGTATTTT TRBJ2-3 NA TRBV5-1 TRBD2
CASSSGVNTEAFF TGTGCCAGCAGCTCAGGGGTAAACACTGAAGCTTTCTTT TRBJ1-1 NA TRBV5-4 NA
CASSLRRKQGDGYTF TGTGCCAGCAGCTTAAGACGAAAACAGGGCGATGGCTACACCTTC TRBJ1-2 once TRBV13 NA
CASSPGPYTEAFF TGTGCCAGCAGTCCCGGACCGTACACTGAAGCTTTCTTT TRBJ1-1 NA TRBV6-5 NA
CARRTGNEQYF TGTGCCAGGAGGACAGGGAACGAGCAGTACTTC TRBJ2-7 NA TRBV2 TRBD1
CASSYSWGQTNEKLFF TGTGCCAGCAGTTACTCTTGGGGACAGACTAATGAAAAACTGTTTTTT TRBJ1-4 NA TRBV6-5 TRBD1
CASSPKRGGSTDTQYF TGTGCCAGCAGCCCTAAGCGGGGGGGTTCCACAGATACGCAGTATTTT TRBJ2-3 NA TRBV9 TRBD2
CASNSGNEQFF TGTGCCAGCAACTCCGGGAATGAGCAGTTCTTC TRBJ2-1 NA TRBV2 NA
CASSFGQGANSPLHF TGTGCCAGCAGCTTTGGACAGGGGGCTAATTCACCCCTCCACTTT TRBJ1-6 NA TRBV7-9 TRBD1
CASSQVGGKGGYTF TGCGCCAGCAGCCAAGTGGGGGGAAAAGGGGGCTACACCTTC TRBJ1-2 NA TRBV4-1 NA
CASSLGTGGLNEQFF TGTGCCAGCAGCCTAGGGACAGGGGGATTAAATGAGCAGTTCTTC TRBJ2-1 NA TRBV7-9 TRBD1
CASSLDPNTEAFF TGTGCCAGCAGCTTAGATCCGAACACTGAAGCTTTCTTT TRBJ1-1 NA TRBV7-9 NA
CASRGGLETDTQYF TGTGCCAGCAGGGGGGGACTAGAAACAGATACGCAGTATTTT TRBJ2-3 NA TRBV11-1 TRBD2